This T cell receptor beta chain was sequenced for a study of shared clonotypes between healthy human individuals. Findings of the study overall: Naive subsets typically showed greater estimated richness than memory subsets. Generation probabilities of non-shared clonotypes were lower (relative to those shared by all four donors).

Each sample came from a Caucasian adult donor living in Nashville, Tennessee. The protocol was immunoSEQ multiplex PCR, while the TCRdb copy is restricted to in-frame clones and leaves out a portion. Counted here are more than 550,000 clones, around 77% occurring once; the ten biggest clones make up about 1.7%. The CDR3 totals 20 residues. The germline V gene has CDR1 SGHTA and CDR2 FQGNSA. The junction had 10 bases not matched to a gene; V was cut back by 0 bases and J by 2 bases. On this clone: Its antigen is undetermined.

The V gene is TRBV7-2, the J gene TRBJ2-3; 14 nucleotides align to TRBD2. Material: memory CD4+ T cells sorted from blood. Subset noted: CD45RA-negative fraction. The TCR sequence derives from a woman aged 25 to 39 in good health. CDR3 loop: CASSLAGLAGEEWDTDTQYF. The CDR3 DNA reads TGTGCCAGCAGCTTAGCGGGACTAGCGGGAGAGGAGTGGGACACAGATACGCAGTATTTT.